This T cell receptor beta chain was recorded in a study of cytomegalovirus exposure and HLA in healthy donors. The CDR3 runs 16 residues. Germline V gene data show CDR1 as MNHEY and CDR2 as SMNVEV (reference sequence). Trimming took off 8 bases at V and 3 bases at J, with 19 bases between the two ends. Amplification used 60 Vbeta primers and 13 Jbeta primers. TCRdb's table, derived via immunoSEQ multiplex PCR, lists solely in-frame clones and lacks some. The table lists around 130,000 clones, 65% to 85% of them singletons. The V and J genes are TRBV27 and TRBJ2-2; the D gene is possibly TRBD2 (5 bases). This receptor was taken from a woman in her 40s in good health and CMV-seronegative. Material: PBMCs. The chain's CDR3 is CASGSPSRTYTGELFF. The CDR3 DNA reads TGTGCCAGCGGATCGCCGTCTAGGACTTACACCGGGGAGCTGTTTTTT.